This T cell receptor beta chain was documented in a study of blood T cells in healthy people across ages. CDR1 is MNHEY, CDR2 SMNVEV, per germline (reference sequence). J gave up 1 base and V 5 bases, and 7 bases lay outside the gene matches. The CDR3 runs 15 residues. Peripheral blood was drawn, roughly 10 milliliters per donor. The use of a sample-barcoded 5' primer and a J-beta primer mix characterized a second PCR of about 7 to 12 cycles. Each cDNA molecule carried a tag from a template-switch adaptor that contained 12 random nucleotides. In TCRdb, the 5' RACE reads were re-called with MiXCR into one record per CDR3 protein. The sample shows more than 600,000 distinct CDR3 sequences, roughly 25% of them seen only once. The same specimen was also included in a second study, on T cells of mothers and their children.

J is TRBJ2-5 and V is TRBV27, with TRBD1 identical over 7 bases. This TCR came from a boy younger than 18 in good health. Sequenced input: blood. The CDR3 is CASSPPGQPQETQYF. CDR3 DNA sequence: TGTGCCAGCAGTCCGCCGGGACAGCCCCAAGAGACCCAGTACTTC.